These T cell receptor beta chains were read from a single sample in a study of blood T cell repertoires in COVID-19. Produced via immunoSEQ multiplex PCR; TCRdb's table is partial and in-frame only. The table shows 110,000 to 150,000 clones, with approximately 80% occurring only once. What was sequenced was peripheral blood. The source of these receptors is a human donor in a cohort sampled during active COVID-19. The CDR3 runs from the conserved cysteine through the conserved F or W. The D gene is left open where the match is weak. The size of a clone is reported for some rows only, either as once, few or many, or as a class for expanded clones.

j_call: TRBJ2-4
d_call: TRBD2
v_call: TRBV5-1
clone_size: -
cdr3_nt: TGCGCCAGCAGCCCGGGGACTAATGGCATTCAGTACTTC
cdr3_aa: CASSPGTNGIQYF

j_call: TRBJ2-7
d_call: -
v_call: TRBV28
clone_size: -
cdr3_nt: TGTGCCAGCAGCCACCCGGGGTACGAGCAGTACTTC
cdr3_aa: CASSHPGYEQYF

j_call: TRBJ2-7
d_call: TRBD2
v_call: TRBV10-3
clone_size: -
cdr3_nt: TGTGCCATCAGTGCTAGCGGGTTGAGCTCCTACGAGCAGTACTTC
cdr3_aa: CAISASGLSSYEQYF

j_call: TRBJ2-5
d_call: -
v_call: TRBV7-2
clone_size: -
cdr3_nt: TGTGCCAGCAGCTGGGACTTTCAAGAGACCCAGTACTTC
cdr3_aa: CASSWDFQETQYF

j_call: TRBJ1-5
d_call: -
v_call: TRBV12-3/TRBV12-4
clone_size: -
cdr3_nt: TGTGCCAGCACCCCCTCCAGGGATCAGCCCCAGCATTTT
cdr3_aa: CASTPSRDQPQHF

j_call: TRBJ2-7
d_call: TRBD1
v_call: TRBV24-1
clone_size: -
cdr3_nt: TGTGCCACCAGTGACAGGGACAGACTCTACGAGCAGTACTTC
cdr3_aa: CATSDRDRLYEQYF

j_call: TRBJ2-7
d_call: TRBD2
v_call: TRBV28
clone_size: -
cdr3_nt: TGTGCCAGCAGTCGGCCGGGACTAGCCTCCTACGAGCAGTACTTC
cdr3_aa: CASSRPGLASYEQYF

j_call: TRBJ1-1
d_call: TRBD1
v_call: TRBV5-1
clone_size: -
cdr3_nt: TGCGCCAGCAGCTCACCACGACAGGGGTCGGACACTGAAGCTTTCTTT
cdr3_aa: CASSSPRQGSDTEAFF

j_call: TRBJ2-1
d_call: TRBD1
v_call: TRBV5-1
clone_size: -
cdr3_nt: TGCGCCAGCAGCTCATCCGGGACAGGGGGTGCGAGGGTTTACAATGAGCAGTTCTTC
cdr3_aa: CASSSSGTGGARVYNEQFF

j_call: TRBJ1-2
d_call: TRBD1
v_call: TRBV2
clone_size: -
cdr3_nt: TGTGCCAGCACCCGAACGGGGACAGGGGGCGGCTACACCTTC
cdr3_aa: CASTRTGTGGGYTF

j_call: TRBJ1-5
d_call: -
v_call: TRBV21-1
clone_size: -
cdr3_nt: TGTCCACGGGGGACAGGGGGCTATAAGGATCAGCCCCAGCATTTT
cdr3_aa: CPRGTGGYKDQPQHF

j_call: TRBJ1-2
d_call: TRBD1
v_call: TRBV28
clone_size: -
cdr3_nt: TGTGCCAGCAGATGGACAGGGGTTGATGGCTACACCTTC
cdr3_aa: CASRWTGVDGYTF

j_call: TRBJ2-7
d_call: TRBD1
v_call: TRBV11-2
clone_size: -
cdr3_nt: TGTGCCAGCAGGGGACAGGGTAGCAACGAGCAGTACTTC
cdr3_aa: CASRGQGSNEQYF

j_call: TRBJ1-1
d_call: TRBD1
v_call: TRBV7-2
clone_size: -
cdr3_nt: TGTGCCAGCAGCTTACATGGACAGGGTATGGGGACTGAAGCTTTCTTT
cdr3_aa: CASSLHGQGMGTEAFF

j_call: TRBJ1-2
d_call: TRBD1
v_call: TRBV9
clone_size: -
cdr3_nt: TGTGCCAGCAGCGTAAACCTGGGACAGCTTAACTATGGCTACACCTTC
cdr3_aa: CASSVNLGQLNYGYTF

j_call: TRBJ2-1
d_call: TRBD2
v_call: TRBV24-1
clone_size: -
cdr3_nt: TGTGCCACCAGTGTGACTAGCGGGAACAATGAGCAGTTCTTC
cdr3_aa: CATSVTSGNNEQFF

j_call: TRBJ2-6
d_call: -
v_call: TRBV13
clone_size: -
cdr3_nt: TGTGCCAGCAGCCACCCACGACAGTCAGGGTCTGGGGCCAACGTCCTGACTTTC
cdr3_aa: CASSHPRQSGSGANVLTF

j_call: TRBJ2-7
d_call: -
v_call: TRBV28
clone_size: -
cdr3_nt: TGTGCCAGCAGACCAACTTACGAGCAGTACTTC
cdr3_aa: CASRPTYEQYF

j_call: TRBJ2-7
d_call: TRBD2
v_call: TRBV6-1
clone_size: few
cdr3_nt: TGTGCCAGCAGTGGCCGGACTAGCGGGAGCTCCTACGAGCAGTACTTC
cdr3_aa: CASSGRTSGSSYEQYF

j_call: TRBJ2-2
d_call: -
v_call: TRBV28
clone_size: -
cdr3_nt: TGTGCCAGCAGTCACTATTCATCAGCGGTCGGGGGCACCGGGGAGCTGTTTTTT
cdr3_aa: CASSHYSSAVGGTGELFF

j_call: TRBJ2-1
d_call: TRBD1
v_call: TRBV18
clone_size: -
cdr3_nt: TGTGCCAGCTCACCAAAGACAGGGGCATCCTACAATGAGCAGTTCTTC
cdr3_aa: CASSPKTGASYNEQFF

j_call: TRBJ2-1
d_call: -
v_call: TRBV21-1
clone_size: -
cdr3_nt: TGTGCCAGCAGTAATAGCGGGAGAGTCACCTACAATGAGCAGTTCTTC
cdr3_aa: CASSNSGRVTYNEQFF

j_call: TRBJ1-1
d_call: TRBD1
v_call: TRBV20-1
clone_size: -
cdr3_nt: TGCAGTGCTCGTGCCGCGACAGGGAAAATGAACACTGAAGCTTTCTTT
cdr3_aa: CSARAATGKMNTEAFF

j_call: TRBJ1-6
d_call: -
v_call: TRBV18
clone_size: -
cdr3_nt: TGTGCCAGCTCACCTGGGCTGGATTCACCCCTCCACTTT
cdr3_aa: CASSPGLDSPLHF

j_call: TRBJ1-5
d_call: -
v_call: TRBV6-2/TRBV6-3
clone_size: -
cdr3_nt: TGTGCCAGCAGTTCCCAGTCTAGCCGTAATCAGCCCCAGCATTTT
cdr3_aa: CASSSQSSRNQPQHF

j_call: TRBJ2-7
d_call: -
v_call: TRBV7-6
clone_size: -
cdr3_nt: TGTGCCAGCAGCTTAGCGGGACATCCCAATTCCGGCTACGAGCAGTACTTC
cdr3_aa: CASSLAGHPNSGYEQYF

j_call: TRBJ2-7
d_call: TRBD2
v_call: TRBV5-4
clone_size: -
cdr3_nt: TGTGCCAGCAGCCCCGGCTCTAGCGGGACCTACGAGCAGTACTTC
cdr3_aa: CASSPGSSGTYEQYF

j_call: TRBJ2-5
d_call: TRBD1
v_call: TRBV2
clone_size: -
cdr3_nt: TGTGCCAGCAACCACCACAGGGGGCGGGAGACCCAGTACTTC
cdr3_aa: CASNHHRGRETQYF

j_call: TRBJ2-7
d_call: -
v_call: TRBV5-1
clone_size: -
cdr3_nt: TGCGCCAGCAGCTTACAGGGAAACTACGAGCAGTACTTC
cdr3_aa: CASSLQGNYEQYF

j_call: TRBJ1-1
d_call: -
v_call: TRBV7-6
clone_size: -
cdr3_nt: TGTGCCAGCAGCCCGGGACTGGGGAACACTGAAGCTTTCTTT
cdr3_aa: CASSPGLGNTEAFF

j_call: TRBJ1-2
d_call: TRBD1
v_call: TRBV2
clone_size: once
cdr3_nt: TGTGCCAGCAGTCTCACAGGGGGCGGCTATGGCTACACCTTC
cdr3_aa: CASSLTGGGYGYTF

j_call: TRBJ2-5
d_call: -
v_call: TRBV7-9
clone_size: -
cdr3_nt: TGTGCCAGCAGCTTAACAGTCCCCCCAAATCAAGAGACCCAGTACTTC
cdr3_aa: CASSLTVPPNQETQYF

j_call: TRBJ2-5
d_call: TRBD1
v_call: TRBV7-7
clone_size: -
cdr3_nt: TGTGCCAGCAGCTTACCGGGGACAGGGGTTGGAGAGACCCAGTACTTC
cdr3_aa: CASSLPGTGVGETQYF

j_call: TRBJ1-5
d_call: -
v_call: TRBV19
clone_size: once
cdr3_nt: TGTGCCAGTAGGATACAGGGTAGCAATCAGCCCCAGCATTTT
cdr3_aa: CASRIQGSNQPQHF

j_call: TRBJ2-6
d_call: -
v_call: TRBV2
clone_size: -
cdr3_nt: TGTGCCAGCAGGGCCGGGACAAAGGGGAGCTCTGGGGCCAACGTCCTGACTTTC
cdr3_aa: CASRAGTKGSSGANVLTF

j_call: TRBJ2-7
d_call: TRBD2
v_call: TRBV7-9
clone_size: -
cdr3_nt: TGTGCCAGCAGCTCACTAGCGGGAGGTTCCTACGAGCAGTACTTC
cdr3_aa: CASSSLAGGSYEQYF

j_call: TRBJ1-5
d_call: TRBD1
v_call: TRBV7-9
clone_size: -
cdr3_nt: TGTGCCAGCAGCCCCCCCGGGACAGGAGATCAGCCCCAGCATTTT
cdr3_aa: CASSPPGTGDQPQHF

j_call: TRBJ1-1
d_call: TRBD1
v_call: TRBV6-2/TRBV6-3
clone_size: -
cdr3_nt: TGTGCCAGCAGTTACCGACAGGGGGGCACTGAAGCTTTCTTT
cdr3_aa: CASSYRQGGTEAFF

j_call: TRBJ1-2
d_call: -
v_call: TRBV18
clone_size: -
cdr3_nt: TGTGCCAGCTCACAGCAACAGCCCTATGGCTACACCTTC
cdr3_aa: CASSQQQPYGYTF

j_call: TRBJ2-7
d_call: TRBD1
v_call: TRBV27
clone_size: -
cdr3_nt: TGTGCCAGCAGTCCCCGGACAGGATCCTACGAGCAGTACTTC
cdr3_aa: CASSPRTGSYEQYF

j_call: TRBJ1-1
d_call: TRBD1
v_call: TRBV7-3
clone_size: -
cdr3_nt: TGTGCCAGCAGCCCAACGACAGGGTCGGGAGCTTTCTTT
cdr3_aa: CASSPTTGSGAFF

j_call: TRBJ2-5
d_call: -
v_call: TRBV9
clone_size: -
cdr3_nt: TGTGCCAGCAGCTTTGCAGTCCAAGAGACCCAGTACTTC
cdr3_aa: CASSFAVQETQYF

j_call: TRBJ2-7
d_call: -
v_call: TRBV4-3
clone_size: -
cdr3_nt: TGCGCCAGCAGCCAAGGGGGGGGCGGTGAGCAGTACTTC
cdr3_aa: CASSQGGGGEQYF

j_call: TRBJ1-4
d_call: -
v_call: TRBV5-4
clone_size: -
cdr3_nt: TGTGCCAGCAGCTTGGCCGGGAGCGGAGGTGAAAAACTGTTTTTT
cdr3_aa: CASSLAGSGGEKLFF

j_call: TRBJ2-3
d_call: TRBD2
v_call: TRBV29-1
clone_size: few
cdr3_nt: TGCAGCGTTGTTAGCGGGAGAGGACCAGATACGCAGTATTTT
cdr3_aa: CSVVSGRGPDTQYF

j_call: TRBJ2-5
d_call: -
v_call: TRBV11-2
clone_size: -
cdr3_nt: TGTGCCAGCGCCAGAGGAGCAGAGACCCAGTACTTC
cdr3_aa: CASARGAETQYF

j_call: TRBJ2-7
d_call: TRBD2
v_call: TRBV27
clone_size: -
cdr3_nt: TGTGCCAGCAGTTTGAATTCGCGGGAGGTCACCTACGAGCAGTACTTC
cdr3_aa: CASSLNSREVTYEQYF

j_call: TRBJ2-1
d_call: TRBD1
v_call: TRBV5-8
clone_size: -
cdr3_nt: TGTGCCAGCAGCTTGGGCCAGGGGGTAACCTACAATGAGCAGTTCTTC
cdr3_aa: CASSLGQGVTYNEQFF

j_call: TRBJ2-5
d_call: TRBD2
v_call: TRBV4-1
clone_size: -
cdr3_nt: TGCGCCAGCAGCCAAGTCCCCCAGCGGGAGACAGAGACCCAGTACTTC
cdr3_aa: CASSQVPQRETETQYF

j_call: TRBJ2-7
d_call: -
v_call: TRBV2
clone_size: few
cdr3_nt: TGTGCCAGCAGTGAAGCGACTAGAGCGGAGCAGTACTTC
cdr3_aa: CASSEATRAEQYF

j_call: TRBJ2-7
d_call: -
v_call: TRBV7-2
clone_size: -
cdr3_nt: TGTGCCAGCAGCTTAGTGCTAGAAAGCTACGAGCAGTACTTC
cdr3_aa: CASSLVLESYEQYF

j_call: TRBJ2-5
d_call: TRBD1
v_call: TRBV19
clone_size: -
cdr3_nt: TGTGCCAGTAGTCCGGACAGGGGAATCCAAGAGACCCAGTACTTC
cdr3_aa: CASSPDRGIQETQYF

j_call: TRBJ1-1
d_call: -
v_call: TRBV12-3/TRBV12-4
clone_size: -
cdr3_nt: TGTGCCAGCAGGTACATGAACACTGAAGCTTTCTTT
cdr3_aa: CASRYMNTEAFF

j_call: TRBJ2-7
d_call: -
v_call: TRBV28
clone_size: -
cdr3_nt: TGTGCCAGCGCCGGACAGCCCTTCTCCTACGAGCAGTACTTC
cdr3_aa: CASAGQPFSYEQYF

j_call: TRBJ2-7
d_call: TRBD1
v_call: TRBV5-5
clone_size: -
cdr3_nt: TGTGCCAGCAGCTCATCCTGGGACAGCTCCTACGAGCAGTACTTC
cdr3_aa: CASSSSWDSSYEQYF

j_call: TRBJ2-1
d_call: TRBD1
v_call: TRBV25-1
clone_size: -
cdr3_nt: TGTGCCAGCGGCGGACAGGGGTCCTACAATGAGCAGTTCTTC
cdr3_aa: CASGGQGSYNEQFF

j_call: TRBJ1-6
d_call: TRBD1
v_call: TRBV28
clone_size: -
cdr3_nt: TGTGCCAGCAGGGGGACAGGCCCCTATAATTCACCCCTCCACTTT
cdr3_aa: CASRGTGPYNSPLHF